A selection of T cell receptor beta chains follows, all from one sample in a study of Graves' ophthalmopathy and Graves' hyperthyroidism. TCRdb independently ran MiXCR on the multiplex PCR reads; one entry per CDR3 protein. There are about 550,000 distinct CDR3 sequences in the sample; under 40% occur only once, and less than 4.5% lies in the top ten. The source material was peripheral blood or thyroid tissue (not recorded which). The origin of the receptors is an adult man with Graves' hyperthyroidism. CDR3s include the opening cysteine and the closing phenylalanine or tryptophan. D genes are given only for firm matches. Where a row states a size, it is once, few, many or the class of an expanded clone; other rows omit it.

j_call | d_call | clone_size | v_call | cdr3_length | cdr3_nt | cdr3_aa
TRBJ1-1 | - | few | TRBV5-1 | 14 | TGCGCCAGCAGCTTGGATTGGGGAAGCACTGAAGCTTTCTTT | CASSLDWGSTEAFF
TRBJ2-7 | TRBD2 | - | TRBV2 | 14 | TGTGCCAGCGGCAGCGGGACGGGGTCCGACGAGCAGTACTTC | CASGSGTGSDEQYF
TRBJ1-1 | - | - | TRBV7-7 | 13 | TGTGCTGGCAGCTTATATGAGAACACTGAAGCTTTCTTT | CAGSLYENTEAFF
TRBJ2-3 | - | - | TRBV29-1 | 10 | TGCAGCGTTGGTGAAAATACGCAGTATTTT | CSVGENTQYF
TRBJ2-7 | TRBD1 | many | TRBV10-1 | 17 | TGCGCCAGCAGTGAAGGGTTCGGGGACAGGGGTCGCTACGAGCAGTACTTC | CASSEGFGDRGRYEQYF
TRBJ2-5 | - | many | TRBV29-1 | 14 | TGCAGCGTTGAAGATAGGAAGGGTCTGGAGACCCAGTACTTC | CSVEDRKGLETQYF
TRBJ2-5 | - | many | TRBV20-1 | 14 | TGCAGTGCTAGACCTCAGGGGTCCCAAGAGACCCAGTACTTC | CSARPQGSQETQYF
TRBJ1-6 | - | many | TRBV4-1 | 15 | TGCGCCAGCAGCCAGGGGGCACCCTATAATTCACCCCTCCACTTT | CASSQGAPYNSPLHF
TRBJ1-2 | - | - | TRBV5-1 | 13 | - | CASSVGTGSGNTF
TRBJ2-4 | - | - | TRBV9 | 16 | TGTGCCAGCAGCGTAGCAGAAAGGGGAGCCAAAAACATTCAGTACTTC | CASSVAERGAKNIQYF
TRBJ2-6 | - | - | TRBV7-9 | 15 | TGTGCCAGCAGCTTACGCCGGGTAGGGGGCAACGTCCTGACTTTC | CASSLRRVGGNVLTF
TRBJ2-7 | TRBD2 | many | TRBV4-1 | 15 | TGCGCCAGCAGCCATGGACTAGCGGGAGGTCTCGAGCAGTACTTC | CASSHGLAGGLEQYF
TRBJ1-2 | - | many | TRBV7-2 | 16 | TGTGCCAGCAGTCATACACAGGGCTGGGGCGACTATGGCTACACCTTC | CASSHTQGWGDYGYTF
TRBJ2-1 | - | - | TRBV20-1 | 11 | TGCAGTGTGCGGAGGGCCGGTGAGCAGTTCTTC | CSVRRAGEQFF
TRBJ2-7 | TRBD1 | - | TRBV30 | 13 | TGTGCCTGGGGGACAGGGGGCTCCTACGAGCAGTACTTC | CAWGTGGSYEQYF
TRBJ1-2 | - | - | TRBV2 | 15 | TGTGCCAGCAGGACAACCGTCACCCTCGTCTATGGCTACACCTTC | CASRTTVTLVYGYTF
TRBJ2-7 | TRBD2 | - | TRBV27 | 16 | TGTGCCAGCAGCTGGGGAAGCGGGATGGGCTCCTACGAGCAGTACTTC | CASSWGSGMGSYEQYF
TRBJ1-2 | - | many | TRBV29-1 | 13 | TGCAGCGTTGTCGGGGGCGAGGGCTATGGCTACACCTTC | CSVVGGEGYGYTF
TRBJ2-7 | TRBD1 | - | TRBV7-9 | 16 | TGTGCCAGCAGCAGATCCCGGGACAGGGGGGACTACGAGCAGTACTTC | CASSRSRDRGDYEQYF
TRBJ2-7 | - | - | TRBV12-3/TRBV12-4 | 8 | TGTGCCAGCGGGGACTCCGACTTC | CASGDSDF
TRBJ1-4 | TRBD1 | - | TRBV6-5 | 17 | TGTGCCAGCAGTGTCGATCCCATAGGGACAGTGAATGAAAAACTGTTTTTT | CASSVDPIGTVNEKLFF
TRBJ2-5 | TRBD2 | many | TRBV7-2 | 16 | TGTGCCAGCAGCTTGACTAGCGGGAGGGCTAAAGAGACCCAGTACTTC | CASSLTSGRAKETQYF